One and the same sample provided the 7 T cell receptor beta chains below, sequenced in a study of T cells in Graves' hyperthyroidism and ophthalmopathy. Regions amplified from RNA transcripts were the TCR beta CDR3 regions. HTBI primers drove first-round RT-PCR of the TCR CDR3. A single record per CDR3 protein comes from TCRdb applying MiXCR to the multiplex PCR reads. The sample shows 650,000 to 700,000 distinct CDR3 sequences, approximately 15% of them seen only once. The sequencing sample was made of blood. The receptors stem from a man aged 50-59 years with Graves' hyperthyroidism.

For this clonotype: One base away lies a much larger clone, so this may be a sequencing read error. The CDR3 does not close with the conserved phenylalanine or tryptophan, likely indicating a read error. The chain has TRBV11-1 and TRBJ2-7, with 10 bases matching TRBD2. The CDR3 spans 15 residues. Germline CDR1 and CDR2: SGHAT and FQDESV (reference sequence). Germline trimming cut 4 bases from V and 5 bases from J; bases unmatched to any gene: 8. The DNA of the CDR3 is TGTGCCAGCAGCTCTGGACTAGCGGAAAGGCACGAGCAGTACTTA. It yields the protein CASSSGLAERHEQYL.

This clonotype was observed at least ten times. J is TRBJ2-1 and V is TRBV10-3; 13 bases map to TRBD2. This CDR3 has 16 residues. J lost 8 bases, V lost 6 bases, and 10 bases had no gene match. Germline loops: CDR1 ENHRY, CDR2 SYGVKD. CDR3 coding DNA: TGTGCCATCAGGGAAACTAGCGGGAGGGACCGGTATGAGCAGTTCTTC. Its protein product is CAIRETSGRDRYEQFF.

This clonotype was recorded at least ten times. V gene TRBV28 combines with J gene TRBJ1-4; 10 bases fit TRBD1. This CDR3 is built from 14 residues. Germline-derived CDR1 and CDR2 are MDHEN and SYDVKM. The V gene end was trimmed by 8 bases and the J gene end by 7 bases; junction bases not matched to a gene: 7. CDR3 DNA: TGTGCCAGCCGGGACAGGGGCGACCGTGAAAAACTGTTTTTT. This encodes CASRDRGDREKLFF.

The sample holds a few counts of this clonotype. CDR3 DNA: TGTGCCAGCAGCTGGACCGGGACAGGGGGCGACGAGCAGTACTTC. Its translation: CASSWTGTGGDEQYF. This sequence joins TRBV7-9 and TRBJ2-7, with 12 nucleotides matching TRBD1. With 4 bases clipped from V and 5 bases from J, the junction kept 6 bases outside the gene matches. Germline CDR1 is SEHNR and CDR2 is FQNEAQ (reference sequence). This CDR3 spans 15 amino acids.

The table lists this clonotype with many counts. The chain recombines TRBV29-1 with TRBJ2-3; D remains ambiguous. The V end was cut by 4 bases, the J end by 0 bases, with 8 bases between. This CDR3 has 13 amino acids. Germline V lookup: CDR1 SQVTM, CDR2 ANQGSEA. In DNA form, the CDR3 reads TGCAGCGTTGTAGTGACTAGCACAGATACGCAGTATTTT. This sequence encodes CSVVVTSTDTQYF.

This chain links TRBV7-9 with TRBJ2-3; D unclear. The CDR3 sequence is 13 residues long. Trimming took 1 base from V and 5 from J, leaving 7 bases between them. Looked up from germline, CDR1 is SEHNR and CDR2 is FQNEAQ (reference sequence). The CDR3 DNA is TGTGCCAGCAGCTTAGTTATAGGAGATACGCAGTATTTT. Amino acid sequence: CASSLVIGDTQYF.

This clonotype was seen a handful of times. The chain combines TRBV13 with TRBJ2-2; 10 nucleotides align to TRBD2. Germline V gene sequence: CDR1 PRHDT, CDR2 FYEKMQ (reference sequence). The CDR3 loop spans 17 amino acids. J lost 5 bases, V lost 5 bases, and 11 bases had no gene match. CDR3 bases: TGTGCCAGCAGCACAGAAATAGCGGGAGGAAAAACCGGGGAGCTGTTTTTT. As protein: CASSTEIAGGKTGELFF. Filled out from reference TRBV13 and TRBJ2-2, the complete variable domain reads AAGVIQSPRHLIKEKRETATLKCYPIPRHDTVYWYQQGPGQDPQFLISFYEKMQSDKGSIPDRFSAQQFSDYHSELNMSSLELGDSALYFCASSTEIAGGKTGELFFGEGSRLTVL.